The 22 T cell receptor beta chains in this list originate from one sample, sequenced in a study of blood T cell repertoires in COVID-19. Using immunoSEQ multiplex PCR, the repertoire was profiled, and TCRdb retains in-frame clones only, with some absent. The profile shows 80,000 or so clones, around 74% of them singletons. The sequencing input was peripheral blood. The source is a human donor in a cohort sampled during active COVID-19.

The chain combines TRBV30 with TRBJ1-1; no clear D gene. V was cut by 0 bases and J by 11 bases, with 13 bases left in between. CDR1 GTSNPN and CDR2 SVGIG come from the germline V gene (reference sequence). The CDR3 runs 12 residues. The CDR3 loop is CAWSVQRQEAFF. In DNA form, the CDR3 reads TGTGCCTGGAGTGTACAGCGGCAGGAGGCTTTCTTT.

This chain joins TRBV12-3 or TRBV12-4 and TRBJ1-2; no firm D call. This CDR3 is built from 13 residues. Trimming pared 3 bases from V and 4 bases from J, leaving 9 bases between. CDR3 DNA: TGTGCCAGCAGTTTTGGCGGGTTCTATGGCTACACCTTC. It yields the protein CASSFGGFYGYTF.

This chain uses TRBV25-1 with TRBJ1-1; no clear D. Germline CDR1 MGHDK, CDR2 SYGVNS. CDR3 length equals 15 residues. V lost 5 bases, J lost 5 bases, and 18 bases lay in between. The CDR3 DNA sequence: TGTGCCAGCAGTCTCACCGGGTCGGAGGGAACTGAAGCTTTCTTT. It yields the protein CASSLTGSEGTEAFF.

This clone occurred once. The chain has TRBV7-2 and TRBJ2-3; 7 bases map to TRBD2. Per germline, CDR1 SGHTA and CDR2 FQGNSA. The junction had 9 bases not matched to a gene; V was cut back by 5 bases and J by 1 base. This CDR3 region has 16 residues. The CDR3 bases are TGTGCCAGCAGCACCCCAAGACTAGCTGGCACAGATACGCAGTATTTT. The encoded protein is CASSTPRLAGTDTQYF.

The chain joins TRBV7-2 to TRBJ1-3; D is ambiguous. CDR3 length: 15 residues. The germline CDR1 and CDR2 sequences are SGHTA and FQGNSA. Trimming took off 2 bases at V and 2 bases at J, with 10 bases between the two ends. CDR3 sequence: CASSLTGIPGNTIYF. The DNA of the CDR3 is TGTGCCAGCAGCTTAACGGGTATACCTGGAAACACCATATATTTT.

The genes are TRBV11-2 and TRBJ2-4; the match to TRBD2 covers 8 bases. The junction had 3 bases not matched to a gene; V was cut back by 2 bases and J by 0 bases. The CDR3 covers 16 residues. The germline gives CDR1 SGHAT, CDR2 FQNNGV. The CDR3 here is CASSLPSGGAKNIQYF. The DNA of the CDR3 is TGTGCCAGCAGCTTACCGAGCGGGGGAGCCAAAAACATTCAGTACTTC. Based on the CDR3 plus reference TRBV11-2 and TRBJ2-4, the full variable domain is EAGVAQSPRYKIIEKRQSVAFWCNPISGHATLYWYQQILGQGPKLLIQFQNNGVVDDSQLPKDRFSAERLKGVDSTLKIQPAKLEDSAVYLCASSLPSGGAKNIQYFGAGTRLSVL.

The chain uses TRBV6-5 and TRBJ2-5; a possible D gene is TRBD1 (6 bases). CDR3 size: 14 residues. Deletions cut 6 bases from V and 2 bases from J, with 13 bases between. The V gene's germline CDR1 is MNHEY and CDR2 SVGAGI. This CDR3 is CASRLGTLQETQYF. The CDR3 coding sequence is TGTGCCAGCAGACTCGGGACACTTCAAGAGACCCAGTACTTC.

The count of this clone is one. This chain joins TRBV2 and TRBJ2-5; possible D gene TRBD1, 6 bases. The CDR3 loop spans 14 amino acids. Germline V gene lookup returns CDR1 SNHLY and CDR2 FYNNEI. Trimming pared 3 bases from V and 5 bases from J, leaving 13 bases between. The CDR3 here is CASSENAGEETQYF. DNA for the CDR3: TGTGCCAGCAGTGAGAACGCAGGGGAGGAGACCCAGTACTTC.

V gene TRBV6-5 combines with J gene TRBJ1-4; TRBD1 agrees at 7 bases. Per germline, CDR1 MNHEY and CDR2 SVGAGI. Germline trimming cut 2 bases from V and 3 bases from J; bases unmatched to any gene: 6. CDR3 length equals 16 residues. The CDR3 sequence: CASSYGRDSPNEKLFF. CDR3 bases: TGTGCCAGCAGTTACGGCCGGGACAGCCCTAATGAAAAACTGTTTTTT.

The chain links TRBV5-8 to TRBJ2-7; possible D gene TRBD2, 7 bases. CDR3 length: 14 amino acids. CDR1 is SGHTS, CDR2 YDEGEE, per germline. V dropped 2 bases and J dropped 5 bases, with 14 bases sitting between them. The CDR3 coding sequence is TGTGCCAGCAGCTTCGGGGGGCGATTAAACGAGCAGTACTTC. Its protein is CASSFGGRLNEQYF.

The chain combines TRBV25-1 with TRBJ1-6; TRBD1 aligns across 8 bases. The CDR3 runs 14 residues. J was trimmed by 7 bases and V by 5 bases; bases with no gene match: 4. From germline, CDR1 is MGHDK and CDR2 SYGVNS. The CDR3 protein is CASSLDRVNSPLHF. Here the CDR3 DNA reads TGTGCCAGCAGTCTGGACAGGGTAAATTCACCCCTCCACTTT.

The chain couples TRBV7-9 to TRBJ2-7; 9 nucleotides agree with TRBD1. The CDR3 spans 17 residues. The J segment lost 3 bases and the V segment lost 4 bases, leaving 13 bases of the junction unmatched. Germline V CDR1 and CDR2: SEHNR, FQNEAQ (reference sequence). In DNA, the CDR3 is TGTGCCAGCAGCTCCCGATCCGGGACAGGGAGTCTCTACGAGCAGTACTTC. This translates into CASSSRSGTGSLYEQYF.

This chain links TRBV7-2 with TRBJ2-1, with D maybe TRBD2 (5 bases). The CDR3 is made up of 12 amino acids. Germline assignment: CDR1 SGHTA and CDR2 FQGNSA. V lost 5 bases, J lost 10 bases, and 12 bases lay in between. CDR3 DNA: TGTGCCAGCAGCATCCTATCGGGGGAGCAGTTCTTC. It is translated as CASSILSGEQFF. Full variable domain (outside the CDR3, taken from reference TRBV7-2 and TRBJ2-1): GAGVSQSPSNKVTEKGKDVELRCDPISGHTALYWYRQSLGQGLEFLIYFQGNSAPDKSGLPSDRFSAERTGGSVSTLTIQRTQQEDSAVYLCASSILSGEQFFGPGTRLTVL.

The gene calls are TRBV5-1 and TRBJ1-3; 9 bases are a match to TRBD1. The CDR3 totals 15 residues. Per germline, CDR1 SGHRS and CDR2 YFSETQ. The J segment lost 4 bases and the V segment lost 4 bases, leaving 6 bases of the junction unmatched. The CDR3 spells CASSNRTGAGNTIYF. The CDR3 nucleotides read TGCGCCAGCAGCAACCGGACAGGGGCCGGAAACACCATATATTTT.

This rearrangement joins TRBV21-1 to TRBJ1-3; the table's D call TRBD1 went unverified against the DNA. TRBV21-1 is given as a pseudogene. There are 16 residues in the CDR3. Here the CDR3 reads CASSANRGPSGNTIYF. The CDR3 coding sequence is TGTGCCAGCAGCGCGAACAGGGGGCCGTCGGGAAACACCATATATTTT.

The chain joins TRBV6-5 to TRBJ2-7; 7 bases are shared with TRBD2. V was clipped by 7 bases and J by 6 bases; unmatched bases: 6. The germline gives CDR1 MNHEY, CDR2 SVGAGI. This CDR3 has 12 amino acids. The DNA for the CDR3 is TGTGCCAGCATTACGGGGGGAGGCGAGCAGTACTTC. This translates into CASITGGGEQYF.

V is TRBV11-3 and J is TRBJ2-3; unclear D gene. This CDR3 is built from 14 residues. Deletions cut 1 base from V and 2 bases from J, with 7 bases between. Per germline, CDR1 SGHNT and CDR2 YENEEA. The CDR3 DNA reads TGTGCCAGCAGCTTAGGGGCTTCCACAGATACGCAGTATTTT. It specifies CASSLGASTDTQYF.

The V gene is TRBV5-1, the J gene TRBJ2-7, with 8 bases that match TRBD1. Germline trimming cut 0 bases from V and 2 bases from J; bases unmatched to any gene: 4. Germline CDR1 and CDR2: SGHRS and YFSETQ. The CDR3 is 15 amino acids. The CDR3, as DNA: TGCGCCAGCAGCTTGGCAGGGGGCCTCACCTACGAGCAGTACTTC. It codes for CASSLAGGLTYEQYF.

This clone showed up just once. The chain links TRBV5-5 to TRBJ2-3; D is perhaps TRBD1 (7 bases). Trimming removed 6 bases from V and 8 bases from J, with 13 bases in between. The CDR3 runs 12 residues. CDR1 and CDR2 (germline): SGHKS, YYEKEE (reference sequence). CDR3 in amino acids: CASTQGGGTQYF. The CDR3 DNA is TGTGCCAGCACTCAGGGGGGCGGTACGCAGTATTTT.

The rearrangement joins TRBV5-4 to TRBJ2-1, with TRBD2 matching over 12 bases. The CDR3 spans 16 residues. The ends lost 4 bases at V and 4 bases at J; junction bases unmatched: 6. CDR1 is SGHNT and CDR2 is YYREEE in the germline V gene (reference sequence). The DNA for the CDR3 is TGTGCCAGCAGCCGCGGACTAGCGGGAAGTTACAATGAGCAGTTCTTC. It encodes CASSRGLAGSYNEQFF.

V usage is TRBV19 and J usage is TRBJ2-1; D remains ambiguous. CDR1 LNHDA and CDR2 SQIVND come from the germline V gene (reference sequence). V gave up 3 bases and J gave up 9 bases, with 6 bases separating them. The CDR3 contains 11 residues. The CDR3 DNA reads TGTGCCAGTAGTATTGGCGGTGAGCAGTTCTTC. Its protein is CASSIGGEQFF.

V and J are TRBV29-1 and TRBJ2-7; D unresolved. Germline CDR1 reads SQVTM; CDR2 reads ANQGSEA. The CDR3 is 12 amino acids. Trimming took 4 bases from V and 1 from J, leaving 8 bases between them. The CDR3 spells CSVAIGSYEQYF. DNA for the CDR3: TGCAGCGTTGCAATCGGGTCCTACGAGCAGTACTTC.